The text below deals with one T cell receptor (beta chain). Seattle-derived patients entered the study during active infection and were followed longitudinally. The ends lost 4 bases at V and 7 bases at J; junction bases unmatched: 1. The germline V gene has CDR1 LNHDA and CDR2 SQIVND (reference sequence). The CDR3 sequence is 14 residues long. The data are from a study of blood T cell repertoires in COVID-19. Overall study context: COVID-19 samples from acute and convalescent phases originated in the United States, Italy and Spain. T cells, B-cell-depleted T cells, or PBMCs provided the cDNA or gDNA that served as material.

The assay was immunoSEQ multiplex PCR, and TCRdb's table has in-frame clones only and misses some. The table has fewer than 250,000 clones, roughly nine tenths seen once. Sample: peripheral blood. The chain carries TRBV19 and TRBJ1-6, with 10 nucleotides matching TRBD1. The sequence came from a man in his fifties or sixties with COVID-19, enrolled during active disease. The CDR3 DNA reads TGTGCCAGTAGTACGACAGGGGGCAATTCACCCCTCCACTTT. Residues: CASSTTGGNSPLHF.